This TCR beta chain was documented in a study of immune evolution from preneoplasia to lung adenocarcinoma. The overall study: HLA loss of heterozygosity: around 6.5% AIS, about 15% MIA, around 35% ADC, none AAH.

Concerning this clone itself: Its antigen is unidentified.

Findings of the study overall: Later-stage lesions seemingly showed higher T cell density and diversity than normal lung.

Assay: immunoSEQ multiplex PCR; the TCRdb copy retains only in-frame clones and omits some. The sample records tens of thousands of clones, 74% being singletons. The sequencing sample was made of FFPE invasive lung adenocarcinoma tissue. The sequence derives from a person in their sixties or seventies with invasive lung adenocarcinoma. Some clones in this sample may be carry-over from other donors' samples.

CDR3 sequence reads: CASSIWDGYSNQPQHF. As DNA, the CDR3 is TGTGCCAGTAGTATCTGGGACGGCTATAGCAATCAGCCCCAGCATTTT. V is TRBV19 and J is TRBJ1-5; tentative D call: TRBD1 (5 bases). Trimming took off 3 bases at V and 0 bases at J, with 12 bases between the two ends. The CDR3 extends over 16 amino acids. Germline CDR1 reads LNHDA; CDR2 reads SQIVND (reference sequence). The whole variable domain, remainder taken from reference TRBV19 and TRBJ1-5, is DGGITQSPKYLFRKEGQNVTLSCEQNLNHDAMYWYRQDPGQGLRLIYYSQIVNDFQKGDIAEGYSVSREKKESFPLTVTSAQKNPTAFYLCASSIWDGYSNQPQHFGDGTRLSIL.